Below are 32 T cell receptor beta chains sequenced from a single sample in a study of early T cells in non-severe SARS-CoV-2 infection. One entry per CDR3 protein, called by TCRdb with MiXCR from the 5' RACE reads. This sample has nearly 9,500 distinct CDR3 sequences, with 4% to 6% found just once. The sequencing input was whole blood. Receptors originate from an adult who was a healthcare worker with PCR-confirmed SARS-CoV-2 infection or an uninfected control (not recorded which).

Worth noting for this clonotype: A clone one base away is much larger, so this may be a read error. The V and J genes are TRBV6-5 and TRBJ2-7; unclear D gene. In germline, CDR1 is MNHEY, CDR2 SVGAGI. Trimming pared 5 bases from V and 3 bases from J, leaving 11 bases between. The CDR3 is 13 amino acids. The CDR3: CASSIGHYYEQYF. The CDR3, as DNA: TGTGCCAGCAGTATCGGGCACTACTACGAGCAGTACTTC.

In this sample, this clonotype turned up many times. This chain connects TRBV7-3 to TRBJ1-1; maybe TRBD1 (5 bases). V was pared by 5 bases and J by 4 bases, with 8 bases between. The CDR3 length is 12 residues. In germline, CDR1 is SGHTA, CDR2 FQGTGA. The CDR3 region has the DNA TGTGCCAGCAGCCACGGGGGCACTGAAGCTTTCTTT. Translation gives CASSHGGTEAFF.

This sequence joins TRBV28 and TRBJ1-2, with TRBD1 as a possible D gene (5 bases). The CDR3 is made up of 12 amino acids. The germline V gene encodes CDR1 MDHEN and CDR2 SYDVKM. Trimming took off 3 bases at V and 10 bases at J, with 12 bases between the two ends. The CDR3 is CASSFLQAPYTF. The CDR3 DNA is TGTGCCAGCAGTTTTTTACAGGCCCCCTACACCTTC.

V and J are TRBV20-1 and TRBJ1-2; D may be TRBD1 (6 bases). Trimming cost V 3 bases and J 4 bases, with 15 bases left between them. The CDR3 contains 14 residues. The germline gives CDR1 DFQATT, CDR2 SNEGSKA (reference sequence). The CDR3 is CSASPQGRAYGYTF. The CDR3 nucleotides read TGCAGTGCTAGTCCGCAGGGGCGCGCCTATGGCTACACCTTC.

At least ten counts were recorded for this clonotype. The rearrangement joins TRBV11-2 to TRBJ1-5; D remains ambiguous. Per the germline V gene, CDR1 is SGHAT and CDR2 is FQNNGV. The CDR3 runs to 13 residues. Trimming took 2 bases from V and 4 from J, leaving 6 bases between them. CDR3 in DNA: TGTGCCAGCAGCTTAAACGTTAATCAGCCCCAGCATTTT. It codes for CASSLNVNQPQHF.

At least ten counts were recorded for this clonotype. This chain links TRBV6-4 with TRBJ2-2, with TRBD2 matching over 8 bases. The CDR3 totals 13 residues. Germline CDR1 is MRHNA and CDR2 is SNTAGT. The V segment lost 5 bases and the J segment 4 bases; nucleotides outside the gene matches: 0. In DNA, the CDR3 is TGTGCCAGCAGTAGCGGGAGCACCGGGGAGCTGTTTTTT. Translated: CASSSGSTGELFF.

The sample holds many counts of this clonotype. CDR3 nucleotides: TGTGCCAGCAGCTTGTTACACGGGGTGGGGCATGAGCAGTTCTTC. Its translation is CASSLLHGVGHEQFF. The chain is built from TRBV7-3 and TRBJ2-1; the D gene could be TRBD1 or TRBD2 (5 bases each). The CDR3 covers 15 residues. The V gene lost 3 bases and the J gene lost 8 bases, with 17 bases spanning the gap. Germline V gives CDR1 SGHTA, CDR2 FQGTGA.

This clonotype was counted between two and nine times. The gene calls are TRBV29-1 and TRBJ2-3, with 9 bases identical to TRBD2. The CDR3 runs 13 residues. Germline values: CDR1 SQVTM, CDR2 ANQGSEA. V lost 4 bases to trimming and J lost 1 base; unmatched junction nucleotides: 0. The DNA of the CDR3 is TGCAGCGTTGGGACTAGCGGCACAGATACGCAGTATTTT. The encoded protein is CSVGTSGTDTQYF.

In this sample, this clonotype turned up many times. The J gene is TRBJ2-1, the V gene TRBV3-1; D ambiguous. Trimming removed 1 base at V and 7 bases at J, with 11 bases between. Germline CDR1 and CDR2: LGHDT and YNNKEL (reference sequence). The CDR3 is 14 residues long. CDR3 residues: CASSQAYLINEQFF. The CDR3 nucleotides are TGTGCCAGCAGCCAAGCCTATCTAATAAATGAGCAGTTCTTC.

By share, this clonotype ranks as medium-sized. The rearrangement uses TRBV6-2 or TRBV6-3 and TRBJ1-1; D is unclear. Looked up from germline, CDR1 is MNHEY and CDR2 is SVGEGT. V shed 5 bases and J shed 4 bases, with 14 bases lying between them. This CDR3 region has 14 residues. In DNA form, the CDR3 reads TGTGCCAGCAGTCCCCCGGCGTTCTCCACTGAAGCTTTCTTT. Protein product: CASSPPAFSTEAFF.

This clonotype was observed many times. V is TRBV7-2 and J is TRBJ2-1, with TRBD2 matching 12 bases. CDR1 SGHTA and CDR2 FQGNSA come from the germline V gene. V lost 4 bases to trimming and J lost 6 bases; unmatched junction nucleotides: 1. The CDR3 has 14 residues. CDR3 in amino acids: CASSWTSGANEQFF. DNA for the CDR3: TGTGCCAGCAGCTGGACTAGCGGGGCCAATGAGCAGTTCTTC.

In this sample, this clonotype is medium-sized (0.01 to 0.1%). The chain has TRBV27 and TRBJ2-7; 11 bases align to TRBD2. V gave up 8 bases and J gave up 1 base; unmatched junction bases: 7. The germline CDR1 and CDR2 sequences are MNHEY and SMNVEV (reference sequence). This CDR3 contains 15 residues. CDR3 protein: CASGVTSGSSYEQYF. In DNA form, the CDR3 reads TGTGCCAGCGGGGTAACTAGCGGGAGTTCCTACGAGCAGTACTTC.

By proportion, this clonotype is medium-sized. The rearrangement uses TRBV20-1 and TRBJ1-5, with D perhaps matching TRBD1 (6 bases). Germline CDR1 reads DFQATT; CDR2 reads SNEGSKA (reference sequence). CDR3 length: 17 amino acids. V was cut by 2 bases and J by 0 bases, with 17 bases left in between. CDR3 amino acids: CSARRKQGVLSNQPQHF. DNA of the CDR3: TGCAGTGCTAGACGAAAACAGGGAGTCCTTAGCAATCAGCCCCAGCATTTT.

Worth noting for this clonotype: The final CDR3 position lacks the conserved phenylalanine or tryptophan, pointing to a likely read error. This chain connects TRBV7-2 to TRBJ2-6; the D gene could be TRBD1 or TRBD2 (5 bases each). Germline assignment: CDR1 SGHTA and CDR2 FQGNSA. Trimming cost V 5 bases and J 1 base, with 9 bases left between them. This CDR3 has 15 residues. The DNA for the CDR3 is TGTGCCAGCAGCACTGGGGGATCTGGGGCCAACGTCCTGACTTTG. Translating gives CASSTGGSGANVLTL.

This clonotype has only a few counts. The chain uses TRBV7-9 and TRBJ2-7, with D possibly TRBD2 on 5 matching bases. Germline V gene lookup returns CDR1 SEHNR and CDR2 FQNEAQ (reference sequence). CDR3 size: 13 residues. V shed 0 bases and J shed 3 bases, with 6 bases lying between them. CDR3 amino acids: CASSLARDYEQYV. The CDR3, as DNA: TGTGCCAGCAGCTTAGCACGGGACTACGAGCAGTACGTC.

The chain has TRBV29-1 and TRBJ2-5; 8 bases agree with TRBD2. This CDR3 comprises 14 residues. Germline V gene lookup returns CDR1 SQVTM and CDR2 ANQGSEA. The V and J ends lost 4 bases and 5 bases, in that order; junction bases with no gene match: 9. Here the CDR3 reads CSVVIGRVGETQYF. In DNA, the CDR3 is TGCAGCGTTGTAATCGGGAGGGTCGGGGAGACCCAGTACTTC. Together with reference TRBV29-1 and TRBJ2-5, the CDR3 gives the full variable domain: SAVISQKPSRDICQRGTSLTIQCQVDSQVTMMFWYRQQPGQSLTLIATANQGSEATYESGFVIDKFPISRPNLTFSTLTVSNMSPEDSSIYLCSVVIGRVGETQYFGPGTRLLVL.

Within the sample, this clonotype is medium-sized (0.01 to 0.1%). The V and J genes are TRBV7-6 and TRBJ2-1; D is uncertain. Germline loops: CDR1 SGHVS, CDR2 FNYEAQ. V was shortened by 6 bases and J by 0 bases, with 6 bases between the two germline ends. The CDR3 runs 13 residues. CDR3 region: CASRQSSYNEQFF. In DNA, the CDR3 is TGTGCCAGCAGGCAAAGCTCCTACAATGAGCAGTTCTTC.

The chain carries TRBV7-9 and TRBJ2-2; TRBD1 might be the D (5 bases). Looked up from germline, CDR1 is SEHNR and CDR2 is FQNEAQ (reference sequence). Trimming shortened V by 5 bases and J by 3 bases, and 13 bases separated the two germline ends. This CDR3 comprises 15 residues. The CDR3 is CASSPPGIYTGELFF. DNA of the CDR3: TGTGCCAGCAGCCCACCAGGGATCTACACCGGGGAGCTGTTTTTT.

This clonotype was detected ten times or more. The rearrangement uses TRBV14 and TRBJ1-2; maybe TRBD1 (6 bases). The CDR3 length is 15 residues. Germline lookup yields CDR1 SGHDN and CDR2 FVKESK. With 2 bases removed from V and 0 bases from J, the gap between germline ends came to 10 bases. DNA of the CDR3: TGTGCCAGCAGCCAATACAGGGTAGCTAACTATGGCTACACCTTC. Protein: CASSQYRVANYGYTF.

This clonotype was found many times. DNA of the CDR3: TGTGCCAGCATCCGAAATCAGGGGCCCTACGAGCAGTACTTC. It codes for CASIRNQGPYEQYF. The chain joins TRBV28 to TRBJ2-7; D may be TRBD1 (6 bases). The CDR3 spans 14 residues. Trimming stripped 7 bases from V and 2 bases from J, with 15 bases between. Germline assignment: CDR1 MDHEN and CDR2 SYDVKM. Drawing the rest from reference TRBV28 and TRBJ2-7, the complete variable domain is DVKVTQSSRYLVKRTGEKVFLECVQDMDHENMFWYRQDPGLGLRLIYFSYDVKMKEKGDIPEGYSVSREKKERFSLILESASTNQTSMYLCASIRNQGPYEQYFGPGTRLTVT.

This clonotype has a count of ten or more. The chain uses TRBV4-3 and TRBJ2-2; TRBD2 matches 12 bases. The J segment lost 6 bases and the V segment lost 9 bases, leaving 11 bases of the junction unmatched. Germline V gene data show CDR1 as LGHNA and CDR2 as YSLEER. The CDR3 covers 16 residues. Written as DNA, the CDR3 is TGCGCCAGTAAACAGGGGACTAGCGGGTCTGCCGGGGAGCTGTTTTTT. This encodes CASKQGTSGSAGELFF.

This clonotype counts as medium-sized. The CDR3 loop reads CASNLGGGSQETQYF. In DNA, the CDR3 is TGTGCCAGCAACCTGGGGGGGGGCTCCCAAGAGACCCAGTACTTC. This chain joins TRBV11-2 and TRBJ2-5; possibly TRBD2 for D (7 bases). Germline V gene sequence: CDR1 SGHAT, CDR2 FQNNGV. This CDR3 region has 15 residues. V dropped 7 bases and J dropped 1 base, with 16 bases sitting between them.

In its sample, this clonotype was seen many times. CDR3: CASSSLRGGRIQETQYF. DNA for the CDR3: TGTGCCAGCAGCTCCCTGCGGGGCGGGAGGATCCAAGAGACCCAGTACTTC. V and J are TRBV11-3 and TRBJ2-5, with 8 bases fitting TRBD2. Germline V CDR1 and CDR2: SGHNT, YENEEA. After removal of 4 bases from V and 1 base from J, the junction contained 11 bases not matched to a gene. The CDR3 covers 17 residues.

This clonotype is judged medium-sized. V usage is TRBV7-3 and J usage is TRBJ2-7; TRBD2 matches at 8 bases. Germline CDR1 is SGHTA and CDR2 is FQGTGA. The CDR3 has 15 residues. Germline trimming cut 0 bases from V and 3 bases from J; bases unmatched to any gene: 4. For the CDR3, the DNA is TGTGCCAGCAGCTTAACCGGGACTAGGAACTACGAGCAGTACTTC. This sequence encodes CASSLTGTRNYEQYF. Complete variable domain (other parts from reference TRBV7-3 and TRBJ2-7): GAGVSQTPSNKVTEKGKYVELRCDPISGHTALYWYRQSLGQGPEFLIYFQGTGAADDSGLPNDRFFAVRPEGSVSTLKIQRTERGDSAVYLCASSLTGTRNYEQYFGPGTRLTVT.

This clonotype was detected ten times or more. The chain couples TRBV7-2 to TRBJ2-1; 9 positions match TRBD2. The CDR3 contains 16 residues. The junction had 7 bases not matched to a gene; V was cut back by 5 bases and J by 2 bases. CDR1 is SGHTA, CDR2 FQGNSA, per germline. For the CDR3, the DNA is TGTGCCAGCAGCAGTACTCGACTAGCGGCCTACAATGAGCAGTTCTTC. It encodes CASSSTRLAAYNEQFF. The whole variable domain, remainder taken from reference TRBV7-2 and TRBJ2-1, is GAGVSQSPSNKVTEKGKDVELRCDPISGHTALYWYRQSLGQGLEFLIYFQGNSAPDKSGLPSDRFSAERTGGSVSTLTIQRTQQEDSAVYLCASSSTRLAAYNEQFFGPGTRLTVL.

This clonotype was recorded at least ten times. This rearrangement joins TRBV29-1 to TRBJ2-7, with D possibly matching TRBD2 (5 bases). With 5 bases removed from V and 0 bases from J, the gap between germline ends came to 5 bases. The CDR3 sequence is 11 residues long. The germline gives CDR1 SQVTM, CDR2 ANQGSEA. The CDR3, as DNA: TGCAGCGTTCGGGGCTCCTACGAGCAGTACTTC. Its protein product is CSVRGSYEQYF.

This clonotype was observed a handful of times. The chain combines TRBV20-1 with TRBJ1-1; 9 positions agree with TRBD1. From germline, CDR1 is DFQATT and CDR2 SNEGSKA (reference sequence). This CDR3 has 13 amino acids. After removal of 1 base from V and 3 bases from J, the junction contained 0 bases not matched to a gene. The CDR3 sequence: CSARGTGDTEAFF. In DNA, the CDR3 is TGCAGTGCTAGAGGGACAGGGGACACTGAAGCTTTCTTT.

By its share, this clonotype is medium-sized. V usage is TRBV11-2 and J usage is TRBJ2-1, with 13 bases aligning to TRBD2. This CDR3 region has 15 residues. In germline, CDR1 is SGHAT, CDR2 FQNNGV. J lost 7 bases, V lost 7 bases, and 7 bases had no gene match. The CDR3 spells CASKLAGLAGNEQFF. The CDR3 coding sequence is TGTGCCAGCAAATTAGCGGGACTAGCGGGGAATGAGCAGTTCTTC.

Within the sample, this clonotype is medium-sized. This chain joins TRBV29-1 and TRBJ2-1; tentative D call: TRBD1 (5 bases). Trimming took 1 base from V and 12 from J, leaving 22 bases between them. The germline V gene has CDR1 SQVTM and CDR2 ANQGSEA. This CDR3 spans 15 amino acids. In nucleotides, the CDR3 is TGCAGCGTTGAAGTAGGCCGGAGAGCAGGGAAGGCGCAGTTCTTC. As protein: CSVEVGRRAGKAQFF.

In its sample, this clonotype ranks as medium-sized. The J gene is TRBJ2-1, the V gene TRBV19; no definite D call. Germline CDR1 reads LNHDA; CDR2 reads SQIVND (reference sequence). Trimming left V 4 bases short and J 4 bases short, with 11 bases between. This CDR3 has 14 amino acids. The CDR3 loop reads CASSTGYGYNEQFF. CDR3 sequence (DNA): TGTGCCAGTAGTACTGGCTACGGATACAATGAGCAGTTCTTC.

By share of the sample, this clonotype is medium-sized. The chain has TRBV12-3 or TRBV12-4 and TRBJ2-2; 10 nucleotides line up with TRBD1. CDR3 length: 16 amino acids. V trimming: 3 bases; J trimming: 4 bases; junction bases outside the gene matches: 5. The CDR3 coding sequence is TGTGCCAGCAGTTTTCGCCGGGACAGGGGCACCGGGGAGCTGTTTTTT. Residues: CASSFRRDRGTGELFF.

This clonotype was seen at least ten times. This rearrangement joins TRBV3-1 to TRBJ1-1; D ambiguous. V was shortened by 4 bases and J by 0 bases, with 12 bases between the two germline ends. The CDR3 is made up of 15 amino acids. Germline V gene lookup returns CDR1 LGHDT and CDR2 YNNKEL (reference sequence). The CDR3 loop reads CASSLKGLMNTEAFF. In DNA, the CDR3 is TGTGCCAGCAGCCTTAAAGGGCTCATGAACACTGAAGCTTTCTTT.